Here is one T cell receptor beta chain with its context. Its specificity is unknown. TCRdb re-called the 5' RACE reads; one entry per CDR3 protein, DNA not given. The clone table shows approximately 330,000 distinct CDR3 sequences, with the ten largest holding approximately 2%. This sample stems from a study of monozygotic twins with inflammatory bowel disease. The length of the CDR3 is 20 residues. Per the germline V gene, CDR1 is SGHRS and CDR2 is YFSETQ. Study observations and caveats: Twins with IBD had fewer clonotypes in common with others than healthy twins, particularly during disease activity.

The receptor was derived from a human donor with ulcerative colitis or Crohn's disease, or a healthy co-twin of an affected twin (not recorded which). Sequenced input: blood. The V gene is TRBV5-1, the J gene TRBJ2-2; TCRdb indicates TRBD1, and absent DNA this call remains unverified. CDR3 loop: CASSLWGGQRLIANTGELFF.